Here is one T cell receptor (beta chain) with its context. The repertoire was sequenced with immunoSEQ multiplex PCR; TCRdb's copy has only in-frame clones and lacks some. The top ten hold around 3.2% of the sample, which has 84,000 or so clones, around nine tenths seen once. This record belongs to a study of T cell responses to AZD1222 COVID-19 vaccine. V lost 4 bases, J lost 3 bases, and 3 bases lay in between. CDR3 length: 11 amino acids. The chain carries TRBV12-3 or TRBV12-4 and TRBJ1-1; D gene uncertain. This specimen consisted of peripheral blood, obtained 28 days after the second AZD1222 dose. The sequence came from an adult who received the AZD1222 COVID-19 vaccine. CDR3 sequence (DNA): TGTGCCAGCAGTTGGGACACTGAAGCTTTCTTT. The encoded protein is CASSWDTEAFF.